This is a list of T cell receptor beta chains from one sample in a study of blood T cell repertoires in COVID-19. Sequencing used immunoSEQ multiplex PCR; TCRdb keeps in-frame clones, though not all of them. The top ten clones hold about 9.5% of a sample with some 250,000 clones, roughly 83% of them seen once. Sequences were obtained from peripheral blood. These receptors all stem from a woman older than 75 with acute or convalescent COVID-19. Both conserved end residues are part of each CDR3. The order of the fields is D gene, clone size, CDR3 length, J gene, V gene, CDR3 DNA, CDR3 protein. A D gene is named only where the DNA matches it firmly. Clone sizes are given selectively: once, few, many, or a class where the clone is expanded.

d_gene: TRBD1; abundance: NA; len: 15; j_gene: TRBJ1-1; v_gene: TRBV18; CDR3nt: TGTGCCAGCTCACCGACCCGACAGGGGCAAACTGAAGCTTTCTTT; CDR3aa: CASSPTRQGQTEAFF
d_gene: TRBD1; abundance: NA; len: 13; j_gene: TRBJ2-7; v_gene: TRBV6-5; CDR3nt: TGTGCCAGCAGTTACAGGGGGCGGAACGAGCAGTACTTC; CDR3aa: CASSYRGRNEQYF
d_gene: NA; abundance: once; len: 13; j_gene: TRBJ1-2; v_gene: TRBV13; CDR3nt: TGTGCCAGCCGCCAGAGGGGGGGGGATGGCTACACCTTC; CDR3aa: CASRQRGGDGYTF
d_gene: NA; abundance: NA; len: 14; j_gene: TRBJ1-4; v_gene: TRBV6-5; CDR3nt: TGTGCCAGCAAGGGGTTTGCAACTAATGAAAAACTGTTTTTT; CDR3aa: CASKGFATNEKLFF
d_gene: TRBD1; abundance: NA; len: 15; j_gene: TRBJ2-5; v_gene: TRBV7-2; CDR3nt: TGTGCCAGCAGCTTAGTAACAGGGGGTGGGTTGGCCCAGTACTTC; CDR3aa: CASSLVTGGGLAQYF
d_gene: TRBD2; abundance: NA; len: 17; j_gene: TRBJ2-3; v_gene: TRBV19; CDR3nt: TGTGCCAGTAGTATAGCCCCCGGGACTAGCGGCGAGGATACGCAGTATTTT; CDR3aa: CASSIAPGTSGEDTQYF
d_gene: TRBD1; abundance: few; len: 15; j_gene: TRBJ2-7; v_gene: TRBV5-1; CDR3nt: TGCGCCAGCAGGGGAAGCGGGACAGGGCTAGACGAGCAGTACTTC; CDR3aa: CASRGSGTGLDEQYF
d_gene: TRBD1; abundance: NA; len: 14; j_gene: TRBJ2-1; v_gene: TRBV11-3; CDR3nt: TGTGCCAGCAGCTTGGGACAGGGGTACAATGAGCAGTTCTTC; CDR3aa: CASSLGQGYNEQFF
d_gene: TRBD1; abundance: NA; len: 14; j_gene: TRBJ1-4; v_gene: TRBV6-5; CDR3nt: TGTGCCAGCAAGCCGGGACAGCGTAATGAAAAACTGTTTTTT; CDR3aa: CASKPGQRNEKLFF
d_gene: NA; abundance: NA; len: 15; j_gene: TRBJ2-7; v_gene: TRBV5-1; CDR3nt: TGCGCCAGCAGCTTGGGGACAAAAGGGGCCTACGAGCAGTACTTC; CDR3aa: CASSLGTKGAYEQYF
d_gene: NA; abundance: NA; len: 14; j_gene: TRBJ1-5; v_gene: TRBV5-8; CDR3nt: TGTGCCAGCAGGCTGGGCCCTAGCAATCAGCCCCAGCATTTT; CDR3aa: CASRLGPSNQPQHF
d_gene: NA; abundance: NA; len: 12; j_gene: TRBJ1-4; v_gene: TRBV11-2; CDR3nt: TGTGCCAGCAGCTCTCTAATAGCCCCGCGGGTTTTT; CDR3aa: CASSSLIAPRVF
d_gene: NA; abundance: NA; len: 15; j_gene: TRBJ1-4; v_gene: TRBV15; CDR3nt: TGTGCCACCAGCAGAGATCGGTCAACTAATGAAAAACTGTTTTTT; CDR3aa: CATSRDRSTNEKLFF
d_gene: TRBD2; abundance: few; len: 20; j_gene: TRBJ2-3; v_gene: TRBV5-1; CDR3nt: TGCGCCAGCAGCCCGCGGTCAGCGGGGGCTATCTTTTCCAGCACAGATACGCAGTATTTT; CDR3aa: CASSPRSAGAIFSSTDTQYF
d_gene: NA; abundance: NA; len: 13; j_gene: TRBJ1-1; v_gene: TRBV11-2; CDR3nt: TGTGCCAGCAGCTTACAGGAGAACACTGAAGCTTTCTTT; CDR3aa: CASSLQENTEAFF
d_gene: TRBD1; abundance: NA; len: 16; j_gene: TRBJ1-4; v_gene: TRBV30; CDR3nt: TGTGCCTGGAGTGTACGGAGGGGCAGGGGGGATGAAAAACTGTTTTTT; CDR3aa: CAWSVRRGRGDEKLFF
d_gene: TRBD1; abundance: NA; len: 15; j_gene: TRBJ1-2; v_gene: TRBV24-1; CDR3nt: TGTGCCACCAGTGATAAACGGACAGGGCGAGGGGGCTACACCTTC; CDR3aa: CATSDKRTGRGGYTF
d_gene: TRBD1; abundance: NA; len: 15; j_gene: TRBJ1-1; v_gene: TRBV6-6; CDR3nt: TGTGCCAGCAGTTCCCCCGGGACAGGGACGACTGAAGCTTTCTTT; CDR3aa: CASSSPGTGTTEAFF
d_gene: TRBD2; abundance: NA; len: 16; j_gene: TRBJ2-5; v_gene: TRBV7-9; CDR3nt: TGTGCCAGCAGCCCCCGGACTAGCCACTCAGGGGAGACCCAGTACTTC; CDR3aa: CASSPRTSHSGETQYF
d_gene: NA; abundance: NA; len: 13; j_gene: TRBJ1-1; v_gene: TRBV5-1; CDR3nt: TGCGCCAGCAGCCTTCGGGGAGGGACTGAAGCTTTCTTT; CDR3aa: CASSLRGGTEAFF
d_gene: NA; abundance: NA; len: 13; j_gene: TRBJ2-2; v_gene: TRBV11-2; CDR3nt: TGTGCCAGCAGCTTCGGGGGGCCCGGGGAGCTGTTTTTT; CDR3aa: CASSFGGPGELFF
d_gene: TRBD1; abundance: NA; len: 15; j_gene: TRBJ1-5; v_gene: TRBV4-1; CDR3nt: TGCGCCAGCAGCCAACTGACAGGGTTGGATCAGCCCCAGCATTTT; CDR3aa: CASSQLTGLDQPQHF
d_gene: NA; abundance: NA; len: 15; j_gene: TRBJ2-7; v_gene: TRBV6-5; CDR3nt: TGTGCCAGCAGGAATACTCATACAGGTTCCTACGAGCAGTACTTC; CDR3aa: CASRNTHTGSYEQYF
d_gene: TRBD2; abundance: once; len: 15; j_gene: TRBJ2-5; v_gene: TRBV7-2; CDR3nt: TGTGCCAGCAGCTTGAGGCTAGCGGGGGGGGAGACCCAGTACTTC; CDR3aa: CASSLRLAGGETQYF